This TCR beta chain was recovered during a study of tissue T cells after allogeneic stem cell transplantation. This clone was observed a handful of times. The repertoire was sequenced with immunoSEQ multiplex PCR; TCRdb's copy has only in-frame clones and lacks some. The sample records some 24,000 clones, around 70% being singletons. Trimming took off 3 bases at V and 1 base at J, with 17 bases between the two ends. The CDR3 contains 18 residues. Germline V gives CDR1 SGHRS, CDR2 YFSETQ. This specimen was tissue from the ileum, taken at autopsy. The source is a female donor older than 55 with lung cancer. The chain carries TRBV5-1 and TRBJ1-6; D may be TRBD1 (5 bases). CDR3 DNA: TGCGCCAGCAGCTCCCGGGTGCTCGGGGGTTCCTATAATTCACCCCTCCACTTT. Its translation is CASSSRVLGGSYNSPLHF.